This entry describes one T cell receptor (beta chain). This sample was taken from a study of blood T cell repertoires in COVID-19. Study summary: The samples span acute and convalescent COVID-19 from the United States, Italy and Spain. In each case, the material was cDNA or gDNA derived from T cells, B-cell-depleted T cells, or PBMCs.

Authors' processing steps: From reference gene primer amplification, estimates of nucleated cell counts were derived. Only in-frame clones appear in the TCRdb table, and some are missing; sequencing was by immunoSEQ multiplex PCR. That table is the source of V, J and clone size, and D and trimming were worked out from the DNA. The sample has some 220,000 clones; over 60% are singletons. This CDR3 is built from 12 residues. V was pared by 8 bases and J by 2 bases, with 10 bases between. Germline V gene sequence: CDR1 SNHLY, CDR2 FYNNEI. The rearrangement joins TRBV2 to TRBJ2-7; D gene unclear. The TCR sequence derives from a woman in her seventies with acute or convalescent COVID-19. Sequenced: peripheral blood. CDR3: CASRSMAYEQYF. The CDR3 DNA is TGTGCCAGCCGGTCTATGGCCTACGAGCAGTACTTC.